These 17 T cell receptor beta chains were all obtained from the same sample, sequenced in a study of T-cell memory formation after mild COVID-19. From the 5' RACE reads, TCRdb called clonotypes with MiXCR, one entry per CDR3 protein. The sample lists about 470,000 distinct CDR3 sequences, 15% to 20% occurring once. Sequenced input: PBMCs or a T cell subset sorted from them (not recorded which). Every receptor here comes from an adult woman who had mild COVID-19 (a few samples of this study predate the infection). Cell type and time point are not known.

The chain links TRBV18 to TRBJ1-4, with D perhaps TRBD1 (6 bases). CDR3 size: 14 residues. Germline V gene lookup returns CDR1 KGHSH and CDR2 LQKENI. Trimming left V 5 bases short and J 0 bases short, with 7 bases between. The DNA for the CDR3 is TGTGCCAGCTCAAGGACAGCAACTAATGAAAAACTGTTTTTT. Translating gives CASSRTATNEKLFF.

This clonotype was counted a few times. CDR3 DNA sequence: TGCAGCGTTGAAGATCCCCGGGAGGGCTCCTACAATGAGCAGTTCTTC. It translates to CSVEDPREGSYNEQFF. The rearrangement uses TRBV29-1 and TRBJ2-1; TRBD2 aligns across 8 bases. J lost 0 bases, V lost 0 bases, and 4 bases had no gene match. The CDR3 loop spans 16 amino acids. Germline loops: CDR1 SQVTM, CDR2 ANQGSEA.

This clonotype was seen a few times. J is TRBJ2-7 and V is TRBV19; D possibly corresponds to TRBD2 (5 bases). Trimming took off 5 bases at V and 5 bases at J, with 13 bases between the two ends. Germline loops: CDR1 LNHDA, CDR2 SQIVND (reference sequence). CDR3 length: 13 amino acids. The CDR3 DNA is TGTGCCAGTAGTTCGGGGTCTCGGGACGAGCAGTACTTC. Its protein product is CASSSGSRDEQYF. Full variable domain (outside the CDR3, taken from reference TRBV19 and TRBJ2-7): DGGITQSPKYLFRKEGQNVTLSCEQNLNHDAMYWYRQDPGQGLRLIYYSQIVNDFQKGDIAEGYSVSREKKESFPLTVTSAQKNPTAFYLCASSSGSRDEQYFGPGTRLTVT.

In this sample, this clonotype turned up many times. V gene TRBV5-6 combines with J gene TRBJ1-1; D gene ambiguous. V was pared by 4 bases and J by 1 base, with 8 bases between. The CDR3 length is 13 residues. Germline V gives CDR1 SGHDT, CDR2 YYEEEE. DNA for the CDR3: TGTGCCAGCAGCCCGGATACGAACACTGAAGCTTTCTTT. Residues: CASSPDTNTEAFF.

The chain is built from TRBV7-9 and TRBJ1-2; D possibly corresponds to TRBD1 (5 bases). The CDR3 sequence is 15 residues long. Germline V gives CDR1 SEHNR, CDR2 FQNEAQ (reference sequence). The ends were cut back, 8 bases at V and 3 bases at J, with 19 bases in the middle. The CDR3 loop is CASWVQGHYDYGYTF. The DNA for the CDR3 is TGTGCCAGCTGGGTGCAGGGTCATTACGACTATGGCTACACCTTC.

The chain employs TRBV9 and TRBJ2-3; tentatively, D is TRBD1 or TRBD2 (5 bases each). The CDR3 covers 15 residues. Germline CDR1 is SGDLS and CDR2 is YYNGEE. Trimming took off 2 bases at V and 0 bases at J, with 10 bases between the two ends. CDR3 loop: CASSVMGDSTDTQYF. The DNA of the CDR3 is TGTGCCAGCAGCGTGATGGGGGATAGCACAGATACGCAGTATTTT.

This clonotype showed up just a few times. This chain links TRBV7-3 with TRBJ2-3, with 11 bases lining up with TRBD1. The V and J ends lost 5 bases and 4 bases, in that order; junction bases with no gene match: 5. Germline values: CDR1 SGHTA, CDR2 FQGTGA. The CDR3 is 15 residues long. The CDR3 DNA follows: TGTGCCAGCAGCACGGACAGGGGGCCGTCAGATACGCAGTATTTT. This translates into CASSTDRGPSDTQYF.

In this sample, this clonotype turned up a few times. This chain connects TRBV12-3 or TRBV12-4 to TRBJ1-5; maybe TRBD1 (5 bases). V was clipped by 6 bases and J by 1 base, with 16 bases between them. The CDR3 has 16 residues. The CDR3 DNA is TGTGCCAGCAGCAGGACTGGGACCGGCAGCAATCAGCCCCAGCATTTT. This translates into CASSRTGTGSNQPQHF.

The V call is TRBV12-3 or TRBV12-4, the J call TRBJ1-1; 7 bases match TRBD1. The V gene end was trimmed by 6 bases and the J gene end by 5 bases; junction bases not matched to a gene: 3. The CDR3 consists of 12 residues. CDR3 DNA: TGTGCCAGCAGAGGGGGCCGGACTGAAGCTTTCTTT. It translates to CASRGGRTEAFF.

This CDR3 reads CASSVDEKTQYF. CDR3 coding DNA: TGTGCCAGCAGCGTAGACGAAAAGACCCAGTACTTC. V is TRBV9 and J is TRBJ2-5; D not resolved. CDR1 is SGDLS, CDR2 YYNGEE, per germline. Trimming took 0 bases from V and 6 from J, leaving 6 bases between them. This CDR3 has 12 amino acids. Full variable domain (remainder filled in from reference TRBV9 and TRBJ2-5): DSGVTQTPKHLITATGQRVTLRCSPRSGDLSVYWYQQSLDQGLQFLIQYYNGEERAKGNILERFSAQQFPDLHSELNLSSLELGDSALYFCASSVDEKTQYFGPGTRLLVL.

The chain is built from TRBV29-1 and TRBJ2-3; D is perhaps TRBD2 (5 bases). The V gene's germline CDR1 is SQVTM and CDR2 ANQGSEA. The CDR3 runs 13 residues. Trimming left V 2 bases short and J 0 bases short, with 6 bases between. Written as DNA, the CDR3 is TGCAGCGTTGAACGCGGGAGCACAGATACGCAGTATTTT. Amino acid sequence: CSVERGSTDTQYF.

This sequence joins TRBV12-3 or TRBV12-4 and TRBJ1-1, with no clear D. V was clipped by 3 bases and J by 6 bases, with 11 bases between them. This CDR3 is built from 13 residues. CDR3 residues: CASSLAVSAEAFF. The CDR3 region has the DNA TGTGCCAGCAGTTTGGCGGTTAGCGCTGAAGCTTTCTTT.

V is TRBV9 and J is TRBJ2-3, with TRBD2 identical over 7 bases. In germline, CDR1 is SGDLS, CDR2 YYNGEE. The J segment lost 0 bases and the V segment lost 0 bases, leaving 4 bases of the junction unmatched. The CDR3 consists of 16 residues. The chain's CDR3 is CASSVGEGISTDTQYF. The CDR3, as DNA: TGTGCCAGCAGCGTAGGGGAGGGTATCAGCACAGATACGCAGTATTTT.

The chain has TRBV20-1 and TRBJ1-1; D not certain. Germline V gene data show CDR1 as DFQATT and CDR2 as SNEGSKA (reference sequence). The V and J ends lost 5 bases and 7 bases respectively, with 11 bases between them. This CDR3 region has 11 residues. The CDR3: CSARPANEAFF. In nucleotides, the CDR3 is TGCAGTGCTCGGCCTGCGAATGAAGCTTTCTTT.

This clonotype has a handful of counts. This chain links TRBV7-8 with TRBJ2-2, with TRBD1 identical over 8 bases. The CDR3 sequence is 15 residues long. Per the germline V gene, CDR1 is SGHVS and CDR2 is FQNEAQ. J gave up 6 bases and V 5 bases, and 8 bases lay outside the gene matches. The CDR3 loop is CASSPRDRWAGELFF. The CDR3 nucleotides read TGTGCCAGCAGCCCTAGGGACAGGTGGGCCGGGGAGCTGTTTTTT.

In regard to this clonotype: The junction shows a germline mismatch at one end, possibly a read error. For the CDR3, the DNA is TGTGCCAGCAGCTTAGCGTCGGTAGTCGGACAGGTCAATGAATTT. Amino acid sequence: CASSLASVVGQVNEF. V gene TRBV7-9 combines with J gene TRBJ2-3, with 7 bases matching TRBD1. Germline CDR1 is SEHNR and CDR2 is FQNEAQ (reference sequence). This CDR3 region has 15 residues.

The rearrangement links TRBV7-9 to TRBJ1-4; 9 bases are shared with TRBD1. Germline V gene lookup returns CDR1 SEHNR and CDR2 FQNEAQ (reference sequence). V lost 5 bases, J lost 13 bases, and 14 bases stayed unmatched. The CDR3 totals 15 residues. This CDR3 is CASSVTGTGPGILFF. The CDR3 DNA reads as TGTGCCAGCAGCGTTACCGGGACAGGGCCAGGGATACTGTTTTTT.